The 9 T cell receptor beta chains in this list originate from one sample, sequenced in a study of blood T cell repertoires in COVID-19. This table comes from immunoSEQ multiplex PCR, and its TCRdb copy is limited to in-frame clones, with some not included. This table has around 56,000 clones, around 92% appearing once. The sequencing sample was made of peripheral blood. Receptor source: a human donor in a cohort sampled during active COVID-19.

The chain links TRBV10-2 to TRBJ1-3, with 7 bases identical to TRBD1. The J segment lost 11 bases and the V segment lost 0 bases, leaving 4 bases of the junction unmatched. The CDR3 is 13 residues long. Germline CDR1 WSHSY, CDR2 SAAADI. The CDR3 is CASSESGGAAIYF. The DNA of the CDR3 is TGCGCCAGCAGTGAGTCAGGGGGCGCGGCCATATATTTT.

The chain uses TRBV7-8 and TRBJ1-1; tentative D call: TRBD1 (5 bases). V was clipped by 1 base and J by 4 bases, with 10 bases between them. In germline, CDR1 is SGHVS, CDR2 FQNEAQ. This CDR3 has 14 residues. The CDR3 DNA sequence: TGTGCCAGCAGCTTAGAGGCAGGGCGCACTGAAGCTTTCTTT. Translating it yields CASSLEAGRTEAFF.

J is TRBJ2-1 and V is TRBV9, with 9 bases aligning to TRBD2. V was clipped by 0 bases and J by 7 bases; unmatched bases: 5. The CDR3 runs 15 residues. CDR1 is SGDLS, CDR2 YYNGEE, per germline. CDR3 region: CASSVVSGGVNEQFF. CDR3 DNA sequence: TGTGCCAGCAGCGTAGTTAGCGGGGGAGTAAATGAGCAGTTCTTC.

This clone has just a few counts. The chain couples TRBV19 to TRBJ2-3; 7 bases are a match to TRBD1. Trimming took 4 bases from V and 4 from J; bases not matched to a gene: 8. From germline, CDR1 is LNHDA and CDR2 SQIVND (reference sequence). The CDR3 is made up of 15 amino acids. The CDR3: CASSRGQGVADTQYF. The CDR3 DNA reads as TGTGCCAGTAGTAGGGGCCAGGGGGTTGCAGATACGCAGTATTTT.

The CDR3 protein is CASSPRQGLGGELFF. The CDR3 DNA reads TGTGCCAGCAGCCCCCGACAGGGGTTGGGCGGGGAGCTGTTTTTT. The chain joins TRBV6-5 to TRBJ2-2, with TRBD1 identical over 8 bases. V dropped 6 bases and J dropped 7; count of bases not matched to a gene: 10. This CDR3 region has 15 residues. Germline V CDR1 and CDR2: MNHEY, SVGAGI.

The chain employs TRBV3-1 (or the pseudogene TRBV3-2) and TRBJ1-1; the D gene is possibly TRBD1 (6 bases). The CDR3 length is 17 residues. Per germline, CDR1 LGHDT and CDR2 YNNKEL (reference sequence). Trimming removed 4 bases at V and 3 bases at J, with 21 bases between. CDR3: CASSRRVPGAGDTEAFF. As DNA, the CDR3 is TGTGCCAGCAGCCGGCGGGTACCAGGGGCCGGGGACACTGAAGCTTTCTTT.

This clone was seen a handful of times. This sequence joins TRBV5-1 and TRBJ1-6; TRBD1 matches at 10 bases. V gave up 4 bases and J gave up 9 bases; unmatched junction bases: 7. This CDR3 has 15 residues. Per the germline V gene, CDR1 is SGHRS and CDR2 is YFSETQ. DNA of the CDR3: TGCGCCAGCAGCCTATCCGGGACAGGGGCTTCACCCCTCCACTTT. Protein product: CASSLSGTGASPLHF.

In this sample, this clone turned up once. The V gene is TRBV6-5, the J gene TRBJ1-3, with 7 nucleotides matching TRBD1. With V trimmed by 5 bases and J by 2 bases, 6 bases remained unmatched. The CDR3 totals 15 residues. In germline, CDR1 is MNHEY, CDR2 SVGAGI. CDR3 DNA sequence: TGTGCCAGCAGTCGACAGGGTCCCGCTGGAAACACCATATATTTT. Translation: CASSRQGPAGNTIYF.

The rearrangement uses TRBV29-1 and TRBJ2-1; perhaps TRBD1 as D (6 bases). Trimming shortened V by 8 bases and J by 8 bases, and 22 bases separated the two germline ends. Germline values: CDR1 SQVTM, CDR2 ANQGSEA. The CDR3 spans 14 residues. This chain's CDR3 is CSTRGWGPLDEQFF. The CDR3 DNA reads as TGCAGCACACGAGGGTGGGGGCCACTGGATGAGCAGTTCTTC.